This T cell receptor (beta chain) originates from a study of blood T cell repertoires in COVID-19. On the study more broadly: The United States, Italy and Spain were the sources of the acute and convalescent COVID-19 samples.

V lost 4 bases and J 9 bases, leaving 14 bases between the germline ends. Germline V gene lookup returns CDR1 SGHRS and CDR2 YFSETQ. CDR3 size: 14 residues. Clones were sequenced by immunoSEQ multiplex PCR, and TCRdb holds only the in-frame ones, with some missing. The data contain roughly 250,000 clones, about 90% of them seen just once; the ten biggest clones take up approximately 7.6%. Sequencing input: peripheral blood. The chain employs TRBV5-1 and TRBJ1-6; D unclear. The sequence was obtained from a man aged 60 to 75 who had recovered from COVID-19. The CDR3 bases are TGCGCCAGCAGCCCCGGACTAGTAGGTTCACCCCTCCACTTT. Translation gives CASSPGLVGSPLHF.